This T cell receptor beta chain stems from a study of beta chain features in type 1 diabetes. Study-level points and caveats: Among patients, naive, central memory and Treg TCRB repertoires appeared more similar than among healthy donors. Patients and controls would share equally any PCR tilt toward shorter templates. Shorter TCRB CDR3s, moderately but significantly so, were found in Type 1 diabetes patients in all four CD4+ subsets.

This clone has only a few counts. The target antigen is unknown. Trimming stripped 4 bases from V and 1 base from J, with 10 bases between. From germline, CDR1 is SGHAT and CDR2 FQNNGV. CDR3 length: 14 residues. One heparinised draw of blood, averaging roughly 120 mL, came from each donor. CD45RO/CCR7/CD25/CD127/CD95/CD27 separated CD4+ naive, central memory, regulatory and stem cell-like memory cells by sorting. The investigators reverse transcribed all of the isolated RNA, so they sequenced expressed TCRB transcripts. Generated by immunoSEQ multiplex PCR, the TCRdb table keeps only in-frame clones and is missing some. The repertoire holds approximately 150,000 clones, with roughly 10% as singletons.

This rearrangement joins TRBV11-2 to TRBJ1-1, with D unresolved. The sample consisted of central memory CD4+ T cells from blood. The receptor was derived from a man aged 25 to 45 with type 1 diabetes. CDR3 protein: CASSSVRGNTEAFF. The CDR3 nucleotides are TGTGCCAGCAGCTCCGTTCGAGGGAACACTGAAGCTTTCTTT.